This is a list of T cell receptor beta chains from one sample in a study of shared clonotypes between healthy human individuals. Some clones are missing from TCRdb's copy, which holds only in-frame ones; the method was immunoSEQ multiplex PCR. The sample has 2 million to 2.5 million clones, approximately 94% seen once. The sample comprised naive CD8+ T cells from PBMCs. These TCRs come from a young man in good health. Some clones in this sample may be carry-over from other donors' samples. CDR3s leave out the opening cysteine and the closing phenylalanine or tryptophan. A D gene is named only where the DNA matches it firmly. Expanded clones are given a class, and other clones once, few, many or no size at all.

>TRBV14|once|TRBJ2-1|.
ASSQDPTYYNEQF
>TRBV9|.|TRBJ1-3|.
ASSPGLTSSGNTIY
>TRBV28|.|TRBJ1-2|TRBD1
ASSFRTGGANYGYT
>TRBV28|.|TRBJ1-1|.
ASSLVQRMNTEAF
>TRBV25-1|.|TRBJ1-4|.
ASSEYPQDSSNEKLF
>TRBV14|.|TRBJ2-1|.
ASSQGFGPPGDNEQF
>TRBV27|.|TRBJ2-7|TRBD1
ASSTALARDSYEQY
>TRBV14|.|TRBJ2-2|.
ASSQGYALLNTGELF
>TRBV7-3|.|TRBJ2-1|TRBD1
ASSTGVAYNEQF
>TRBV19|few|TRBJ1-2|.
ASSIGPKNGYT
>TRBV7-9|.|TRBJ2-7|.
ASSPPGLGSYEQY
>TRBV10-2|.|TRBJ2-2|.
ATALRGGVVGELF
>TRBV6-5|.|TRBJ2-1|TRBD2
ASSYSSGTYNEQF
>TRBV15|.|TRBJ2-3|TRBD2
ATSTNLGRGVPDTQY
>TRBV5-1|.|TRBJ1-1|TRBD1
ASSSRGEAF
>TRBV27|.|TRBJ2-3|TRBD2
ASSSRRAGGPTDTQY
>TRBV5-1|.|TRBJ1-1|.
ASSFDRMNTEAF